This T cell receptor (beta chain) was sequenced during a study of shared T cell receptors in the human thymus. This CDR3 comprises 14 residues. Between the trimmed V and J ends, which lost 4 bases and 6 bases, there was a span of 14 bases. Germline V gene lookup returns CDR1 SGHRS and CDR2 YFSETQ. This table comes from immunoSEQ multiplex PCR, and its TCRdb copy is limited to in-frame clones, with some not included. The data contain 650,000 to 950,000 clones, over 75% of them seen just once; the ten biggest clones take up roughly 0.01%. These data were also filed under a second study, of human thymus T cells. That work adds: Related research described strongly overlapping thymic repertoires in unrelated people.

The TCR comes from a girl less than two years old with a congenital heart defect. The sequencing input was thymocytes. The rearrangement links TRBV5-1 to TRBJ2-1, with a tentative D call TRBD2 (6 bases). The CDR3 DNA sequence: TGCGCCAGCAGCCAGGGACTCCCGGGCAATGAGCAGTTCTTC. It translates to CASSQGLPGNEQFF.